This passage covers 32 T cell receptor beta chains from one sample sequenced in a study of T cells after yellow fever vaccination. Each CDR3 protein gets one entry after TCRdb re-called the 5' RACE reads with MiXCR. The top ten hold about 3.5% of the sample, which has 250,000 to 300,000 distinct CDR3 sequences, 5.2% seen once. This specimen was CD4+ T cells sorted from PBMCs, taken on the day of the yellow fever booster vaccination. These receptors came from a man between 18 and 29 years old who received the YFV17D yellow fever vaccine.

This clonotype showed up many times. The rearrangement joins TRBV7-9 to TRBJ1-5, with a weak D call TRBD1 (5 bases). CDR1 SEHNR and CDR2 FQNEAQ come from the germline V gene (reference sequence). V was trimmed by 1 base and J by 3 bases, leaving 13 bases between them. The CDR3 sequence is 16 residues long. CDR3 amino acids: CASSLGAGSANQPQHF. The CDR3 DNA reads TGTGCCAGCAGCTTAGGGGCAGGGTCGGCCAATCAGCCCCAGCATTTT.

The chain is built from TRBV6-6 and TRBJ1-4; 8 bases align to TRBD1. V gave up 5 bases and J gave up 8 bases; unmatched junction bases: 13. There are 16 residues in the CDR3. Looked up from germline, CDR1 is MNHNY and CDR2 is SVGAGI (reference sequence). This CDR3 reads CASSLKKDRAKEKLFF. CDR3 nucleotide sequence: TGTGCCAGCAGTCTTAAGAAGGACAGGGCGAAAGAAAAACTGTTTTTT.

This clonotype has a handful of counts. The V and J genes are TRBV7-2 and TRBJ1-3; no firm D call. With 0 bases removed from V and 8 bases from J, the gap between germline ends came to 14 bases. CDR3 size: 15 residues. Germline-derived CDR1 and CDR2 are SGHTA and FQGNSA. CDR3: CASSLASPAVDTIYF. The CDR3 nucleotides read TGTGCCAGCAGCTTAGCGTCCCCAGCGGTGGACACCATATATTTT.

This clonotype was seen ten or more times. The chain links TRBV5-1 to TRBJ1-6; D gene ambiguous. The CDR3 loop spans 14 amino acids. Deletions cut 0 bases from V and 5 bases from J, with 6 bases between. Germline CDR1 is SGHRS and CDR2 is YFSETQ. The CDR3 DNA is TGCGCCAGCAGCTTGGCACCGAATAATTCACCCCTCCACTTT. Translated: CASSLAPNNSPLHF.

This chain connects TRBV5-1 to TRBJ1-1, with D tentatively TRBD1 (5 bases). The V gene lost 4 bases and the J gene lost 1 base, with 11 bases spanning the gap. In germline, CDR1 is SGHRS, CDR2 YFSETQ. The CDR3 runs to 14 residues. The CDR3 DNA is TGCGCCAGCAGCGGGGGATCGGGGAACACTGAAGCTTTCTTT. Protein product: CASSGGSGNTEAFF.

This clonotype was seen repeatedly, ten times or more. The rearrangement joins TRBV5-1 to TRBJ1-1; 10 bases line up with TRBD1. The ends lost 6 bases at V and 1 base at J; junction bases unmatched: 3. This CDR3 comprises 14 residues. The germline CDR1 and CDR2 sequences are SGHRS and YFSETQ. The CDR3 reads CASTRDRGNTEAFF. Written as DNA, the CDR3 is TGCGCCAGCACTCGGGACAGGGGGAACACTGAAGCTTTCTTT.

CDR3 sequence (DNA): TGCGCCAGCAGCCCGCGATTTCGGACTAGCGGGGGGTACAATGAGCAGTTCTTC. This translates into CASSPRFRTSGGYNEQFF. The chain is built from TRBV4-1 and TRBJ2-1; 14 bases fit TRBD2. The germline gives CDR1 MGHRA, CDR2 YSYEKL. V lost 4 bases, J lost 4 bases, and 9 bases stayed unmatched. The CDR3 loop spans 18 amino acids.

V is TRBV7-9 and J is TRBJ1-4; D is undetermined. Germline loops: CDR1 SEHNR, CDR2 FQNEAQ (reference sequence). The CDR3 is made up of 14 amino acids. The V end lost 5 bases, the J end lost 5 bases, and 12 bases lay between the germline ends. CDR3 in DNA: TGTGCCAGCAGCCCACAGACCGGGAATGAAAAACTGTTTTTT. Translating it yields CASSPQTGNEKLFF.

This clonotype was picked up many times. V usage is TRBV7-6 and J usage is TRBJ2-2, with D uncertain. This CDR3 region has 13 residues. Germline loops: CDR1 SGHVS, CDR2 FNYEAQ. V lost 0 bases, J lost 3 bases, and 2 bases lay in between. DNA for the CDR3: TGTGCCAGCAGCTTAGCAGACACCGGGGAGCTGTTTTTT. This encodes CASSLADTGELFF.

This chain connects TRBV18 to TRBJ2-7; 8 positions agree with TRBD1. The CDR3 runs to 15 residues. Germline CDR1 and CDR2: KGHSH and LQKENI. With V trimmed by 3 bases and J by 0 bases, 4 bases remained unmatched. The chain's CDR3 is CASSPRQGSSYEQYV. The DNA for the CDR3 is TGTGCCAGCTCACCCCGACAGGGGAGCTCCTACGAGCAGTACGTC.

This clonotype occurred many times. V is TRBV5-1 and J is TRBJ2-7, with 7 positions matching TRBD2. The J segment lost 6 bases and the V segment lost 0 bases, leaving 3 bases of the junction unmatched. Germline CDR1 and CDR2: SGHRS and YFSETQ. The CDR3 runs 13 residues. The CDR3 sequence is CASSLGLAVEQYF. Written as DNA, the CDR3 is TGCGCCAGCAGCTTGGGACTAGCCGTCGAGCAGTACTTC.

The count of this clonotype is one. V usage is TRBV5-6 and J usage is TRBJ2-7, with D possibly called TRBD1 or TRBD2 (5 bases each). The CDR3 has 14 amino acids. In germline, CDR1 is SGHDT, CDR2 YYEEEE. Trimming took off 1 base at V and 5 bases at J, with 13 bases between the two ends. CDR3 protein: CASSLLDGDHEQYF. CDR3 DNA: TGTGCCAGCAGCTTGCTGGACGGGGACCACGAGCAGTACTTC.

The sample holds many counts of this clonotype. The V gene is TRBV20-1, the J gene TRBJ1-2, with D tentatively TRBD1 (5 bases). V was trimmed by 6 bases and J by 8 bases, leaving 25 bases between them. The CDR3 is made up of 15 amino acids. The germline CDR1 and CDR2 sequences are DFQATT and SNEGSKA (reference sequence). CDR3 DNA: TGCAGTGCGTCCGGGACCGAGGCCTTTACGATCGGCTACACCTTC. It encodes CSASGTEAFTIGYTF.

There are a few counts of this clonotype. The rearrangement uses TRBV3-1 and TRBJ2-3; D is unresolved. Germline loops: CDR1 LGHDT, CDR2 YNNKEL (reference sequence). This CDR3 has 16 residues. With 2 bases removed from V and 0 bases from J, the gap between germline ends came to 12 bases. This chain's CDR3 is CASSQQYRVSTDTQYF. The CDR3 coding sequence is TGTGCCAGCAGCCAACAGTACCGGGTGAGCACAGATACGCAGTATTTT.

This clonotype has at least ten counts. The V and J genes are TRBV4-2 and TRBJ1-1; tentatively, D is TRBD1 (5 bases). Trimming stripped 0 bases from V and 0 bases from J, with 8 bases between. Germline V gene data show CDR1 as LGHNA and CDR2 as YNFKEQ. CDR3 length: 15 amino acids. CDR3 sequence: CASSQDGTVNTEAFF. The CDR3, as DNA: TGTGCCAGCAGCCAAGATGGGACGGTGAACACTGAAGCTTTCTTT.

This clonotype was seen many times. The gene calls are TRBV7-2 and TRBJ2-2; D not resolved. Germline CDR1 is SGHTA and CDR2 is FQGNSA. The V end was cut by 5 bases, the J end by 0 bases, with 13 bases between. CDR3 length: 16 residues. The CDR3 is CASSPQVGSNTGELFF. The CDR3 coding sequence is TGTGCCAGCAGCCCCCAGGTCGGGTCGAACACCGGGGAGCTGTTTTTT.

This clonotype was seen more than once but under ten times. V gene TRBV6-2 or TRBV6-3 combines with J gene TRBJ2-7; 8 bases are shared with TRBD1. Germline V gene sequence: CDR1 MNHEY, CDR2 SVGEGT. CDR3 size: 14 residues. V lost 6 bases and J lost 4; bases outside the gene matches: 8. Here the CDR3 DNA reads TGTGCCAGCAGACCCTCGACAGGGGCTTACGAGCAGTACGTC. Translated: CASRPSTGAYEQYV.

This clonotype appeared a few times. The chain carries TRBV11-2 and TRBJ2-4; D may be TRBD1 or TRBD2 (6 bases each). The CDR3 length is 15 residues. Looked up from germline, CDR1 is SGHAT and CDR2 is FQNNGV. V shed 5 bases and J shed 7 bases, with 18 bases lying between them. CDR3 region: CASSTIRGHLNIQYF. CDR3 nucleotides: TGTGCCAGCAGCACTATCCGGGGGCACCTGAACATTCAGTACTTC.

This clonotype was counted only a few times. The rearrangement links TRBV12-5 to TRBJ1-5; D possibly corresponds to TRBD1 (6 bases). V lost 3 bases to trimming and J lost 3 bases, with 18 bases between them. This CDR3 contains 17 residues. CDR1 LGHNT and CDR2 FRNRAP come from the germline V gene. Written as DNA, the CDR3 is TGTGCTAGTGGTTTCCAAATGACGGGGGGCATCAATCAGCCCCAGCATTTT. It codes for CASGFQMTGGINQPQHF.

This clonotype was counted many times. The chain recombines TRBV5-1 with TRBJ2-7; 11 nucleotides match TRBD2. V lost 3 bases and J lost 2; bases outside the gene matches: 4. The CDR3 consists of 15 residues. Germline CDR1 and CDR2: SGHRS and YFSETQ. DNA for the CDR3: TGCGCCAGCAGCTCCGGGACTAGCGGAGCCTACGAGCAGTACGTC. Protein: CASSSGTSGAYEQYV.

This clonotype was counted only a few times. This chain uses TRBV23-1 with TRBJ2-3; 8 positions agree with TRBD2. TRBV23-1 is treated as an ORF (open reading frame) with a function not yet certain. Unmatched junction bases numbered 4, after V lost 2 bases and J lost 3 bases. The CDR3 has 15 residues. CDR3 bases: TGCGCCAGCAGTCAAGGTAGCGGGGAGACAGATACGCAGTATTTT. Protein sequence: CASSQGSGETDTQYF.

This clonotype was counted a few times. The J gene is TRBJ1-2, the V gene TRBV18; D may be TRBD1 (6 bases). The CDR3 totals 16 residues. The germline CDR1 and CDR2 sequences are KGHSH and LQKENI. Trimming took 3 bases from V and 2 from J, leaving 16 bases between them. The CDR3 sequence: CASSPEILGQNYGYTF. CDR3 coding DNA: TGTGCCAGCTCACCTGAAATACTTGGACAGAACTATGGCTACACCTTC.

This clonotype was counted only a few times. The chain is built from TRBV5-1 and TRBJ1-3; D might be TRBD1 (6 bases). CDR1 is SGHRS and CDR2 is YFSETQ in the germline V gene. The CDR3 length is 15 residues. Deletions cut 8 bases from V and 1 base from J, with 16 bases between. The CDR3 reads CASRDIKASGNTIYF. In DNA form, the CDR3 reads TGCGCCAGTCGGGACATCAAAGCTTCTGGAAACACCATATATTTT.

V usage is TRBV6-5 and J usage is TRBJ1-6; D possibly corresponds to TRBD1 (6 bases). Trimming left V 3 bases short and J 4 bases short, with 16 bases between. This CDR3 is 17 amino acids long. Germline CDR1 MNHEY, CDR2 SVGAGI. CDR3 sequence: CASSYTGTTLYNSPLHF. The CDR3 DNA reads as TGTGCCAGCAGTTATACCGGGACAACACTGTATAATTCACCCCTCCACTTT.

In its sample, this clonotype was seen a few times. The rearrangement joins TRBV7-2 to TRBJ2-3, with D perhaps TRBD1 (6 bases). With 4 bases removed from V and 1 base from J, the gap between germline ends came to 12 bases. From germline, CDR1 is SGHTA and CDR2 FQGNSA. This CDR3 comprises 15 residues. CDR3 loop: CASSSRPGGTDTQYF. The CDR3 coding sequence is TGTGCCAGCAGCTCGCGGCCAGGGGGCACAGATACGCAGTATTTT.

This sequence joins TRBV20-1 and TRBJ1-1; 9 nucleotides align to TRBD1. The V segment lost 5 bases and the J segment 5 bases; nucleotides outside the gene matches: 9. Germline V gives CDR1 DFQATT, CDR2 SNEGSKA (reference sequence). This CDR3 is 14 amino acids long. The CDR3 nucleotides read TGCAGTGCTTTCACAGGGGGCCTAAGGACTGAAGCTTTCTTT. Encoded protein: CSAFTGGLRTEAFF.

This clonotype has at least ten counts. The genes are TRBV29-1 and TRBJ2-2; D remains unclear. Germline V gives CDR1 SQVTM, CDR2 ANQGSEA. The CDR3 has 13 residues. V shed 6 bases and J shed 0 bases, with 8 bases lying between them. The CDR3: CSVLTPNTGELFF. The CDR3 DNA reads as TGCAGCGTCCTGACCCCGAACACCGGGGAGCTGTTTTTT.

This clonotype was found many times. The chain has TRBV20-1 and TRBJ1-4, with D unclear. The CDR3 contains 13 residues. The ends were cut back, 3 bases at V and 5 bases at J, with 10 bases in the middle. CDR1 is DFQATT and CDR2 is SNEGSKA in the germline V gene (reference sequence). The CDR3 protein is CSARGVQNEKLFF. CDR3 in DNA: TGCAGTGCTAGGGGAGTACAGAATGAAAAACTGTTTTTT.

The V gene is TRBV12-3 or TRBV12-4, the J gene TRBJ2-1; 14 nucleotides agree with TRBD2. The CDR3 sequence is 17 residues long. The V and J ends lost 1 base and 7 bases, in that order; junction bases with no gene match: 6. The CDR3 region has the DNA TGTGCCAGCAGTTTAGACCTAGGACTAGCGGGGGGAAATGAGCAGTTCTTC. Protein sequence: CASSLDLGLAGGNEQFF.

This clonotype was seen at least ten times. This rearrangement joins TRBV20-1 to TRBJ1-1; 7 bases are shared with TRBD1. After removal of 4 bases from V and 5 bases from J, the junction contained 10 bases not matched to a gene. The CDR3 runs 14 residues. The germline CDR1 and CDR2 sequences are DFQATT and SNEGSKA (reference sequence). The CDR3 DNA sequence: TGCAGTGCTAAGCCAGGGGGGGCGCGTACTGAAGCTTTCTTT. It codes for CSAKPGGARTEAFF.

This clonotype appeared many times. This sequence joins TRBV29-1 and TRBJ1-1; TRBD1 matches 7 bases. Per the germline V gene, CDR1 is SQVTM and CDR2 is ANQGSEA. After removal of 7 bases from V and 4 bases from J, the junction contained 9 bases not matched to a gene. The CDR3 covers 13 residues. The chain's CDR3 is CSALGQPGTEAFF. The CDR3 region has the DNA TGCAGCGCCTTGGGACAGCCGGGCACTGAAGCTTTCTTT. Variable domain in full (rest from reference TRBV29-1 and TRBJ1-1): SAVISQKPSRDICQRGTSLTIQCQVDSQVTMMFWYRQQPGQSLTLIATANQGSEATYESGFVIDKFPISRPNLTFSTLTVSNMSPEDSSIYLCSALGQPGTEAFFGQGTRLTVV.

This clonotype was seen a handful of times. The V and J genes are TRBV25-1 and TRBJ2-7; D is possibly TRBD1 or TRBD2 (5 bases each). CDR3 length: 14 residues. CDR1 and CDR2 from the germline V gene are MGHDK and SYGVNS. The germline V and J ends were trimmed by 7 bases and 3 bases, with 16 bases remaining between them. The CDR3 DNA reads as TGTGCCAGCATAGGGGCCCGGGGTGTCTACGAGCAGTACGTC. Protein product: CASIGARGVYEQYV.